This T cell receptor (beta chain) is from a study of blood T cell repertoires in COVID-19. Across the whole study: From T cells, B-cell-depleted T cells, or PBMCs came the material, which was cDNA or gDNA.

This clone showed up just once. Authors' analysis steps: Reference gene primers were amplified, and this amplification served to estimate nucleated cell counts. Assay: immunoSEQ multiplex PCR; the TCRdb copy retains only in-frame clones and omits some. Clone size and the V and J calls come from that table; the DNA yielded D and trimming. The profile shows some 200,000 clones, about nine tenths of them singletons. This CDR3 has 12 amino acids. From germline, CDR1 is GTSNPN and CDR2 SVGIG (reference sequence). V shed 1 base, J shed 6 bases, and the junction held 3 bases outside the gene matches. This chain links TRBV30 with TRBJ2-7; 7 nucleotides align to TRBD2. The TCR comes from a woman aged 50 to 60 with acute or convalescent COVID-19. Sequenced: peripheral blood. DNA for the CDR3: TGTGCCTGGAGTGATCGGGGGGTCGAGCAGTACTTC. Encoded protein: CAWSDRGVEQYF.